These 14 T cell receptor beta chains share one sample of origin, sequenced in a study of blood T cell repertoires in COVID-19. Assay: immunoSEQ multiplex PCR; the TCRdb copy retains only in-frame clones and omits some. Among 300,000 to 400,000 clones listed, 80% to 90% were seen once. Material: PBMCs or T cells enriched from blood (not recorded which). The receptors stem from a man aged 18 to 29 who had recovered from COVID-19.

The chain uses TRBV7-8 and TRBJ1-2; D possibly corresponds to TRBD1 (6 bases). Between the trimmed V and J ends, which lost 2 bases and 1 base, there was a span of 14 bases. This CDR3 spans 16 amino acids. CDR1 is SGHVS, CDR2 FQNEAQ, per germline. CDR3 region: CASSLNPGQNNYGYTF. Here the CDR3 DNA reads TGTGCCAGCAGCTTAAATCCCGGACAGAATAACTATGGCTACACCTTC.

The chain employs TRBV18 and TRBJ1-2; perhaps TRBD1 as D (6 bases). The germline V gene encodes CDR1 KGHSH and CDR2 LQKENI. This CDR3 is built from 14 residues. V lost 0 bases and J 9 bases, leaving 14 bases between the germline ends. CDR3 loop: CASSPPFTGSSYTF. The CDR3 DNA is TGTGCCAGCTCACCACCCTTTACAGGGTCAAGCTACACCTTC.

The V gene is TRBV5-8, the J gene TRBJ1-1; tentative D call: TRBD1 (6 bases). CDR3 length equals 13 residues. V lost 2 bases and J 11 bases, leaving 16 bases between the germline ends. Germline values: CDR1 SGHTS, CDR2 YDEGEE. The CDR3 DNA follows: TGTGCCAGCAGCTTCGACAGGTATGAGGCCGCTTTCTTT. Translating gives CASSFDRYEAAFF.

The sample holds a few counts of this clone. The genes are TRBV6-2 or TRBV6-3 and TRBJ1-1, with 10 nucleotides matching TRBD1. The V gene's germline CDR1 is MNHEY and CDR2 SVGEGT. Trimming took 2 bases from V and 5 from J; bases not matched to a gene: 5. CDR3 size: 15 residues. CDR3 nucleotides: TGTGCCAGCAGTTACCCGGGACAGGGGAGGACTGAAGCTTTCTTT. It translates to CASSYPGQGRTEAFF.

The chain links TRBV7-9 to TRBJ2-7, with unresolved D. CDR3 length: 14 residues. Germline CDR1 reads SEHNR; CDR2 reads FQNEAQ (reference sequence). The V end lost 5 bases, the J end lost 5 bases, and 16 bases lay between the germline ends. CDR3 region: CASSQLTTRNEQYF. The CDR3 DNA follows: TGTGCCAGCAGCCAACTGACAACCAGGAACGAGCAGTACTTC.

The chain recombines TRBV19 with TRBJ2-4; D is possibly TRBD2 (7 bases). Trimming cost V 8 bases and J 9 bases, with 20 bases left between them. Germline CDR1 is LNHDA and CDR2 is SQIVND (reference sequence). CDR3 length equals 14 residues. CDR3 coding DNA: TGTGCCAGTTTGCCTCAGGCAGGGGAGGGCATTCAGTACTTC. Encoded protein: CASLPQAGEGIQYF.

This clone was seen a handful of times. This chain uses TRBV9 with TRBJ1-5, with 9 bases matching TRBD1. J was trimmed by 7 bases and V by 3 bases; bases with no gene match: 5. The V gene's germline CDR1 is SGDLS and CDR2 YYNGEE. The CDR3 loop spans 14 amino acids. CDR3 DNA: TGTGCCAGCAGCGCGGGGACAGGGTACCAGCCCCAGCATTTT. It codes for CASSAGTGYQPQHF.

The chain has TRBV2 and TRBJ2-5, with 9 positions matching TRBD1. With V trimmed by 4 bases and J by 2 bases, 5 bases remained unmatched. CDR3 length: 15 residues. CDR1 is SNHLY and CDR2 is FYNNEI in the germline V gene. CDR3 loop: CASSGTGDQQETQYF. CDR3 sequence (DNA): TGTGCCAGCAGTGGGACAGGGGACCAGCAAGAGACCCAGTACTTC.

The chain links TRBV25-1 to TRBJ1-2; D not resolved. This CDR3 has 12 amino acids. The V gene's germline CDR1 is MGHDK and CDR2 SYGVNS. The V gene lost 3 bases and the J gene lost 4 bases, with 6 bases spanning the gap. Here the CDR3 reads CASSDHFYGYTF. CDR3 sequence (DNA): TGTGCCAGCAGTGACCACTTCTATGGCTACACCTTC.

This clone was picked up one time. The CDR3 spells CASSPGTVFAGELFF. The CDR3 coding sequence is TGTGCCAGCAGCCCCGGGACAGTGTTCGCCGGGGAGCTGTTTTTT. The V call is TRBV6-5, the J call TRBJ2-2, with TRBD1 matching over 7 bases. Germline V gene sequence: CDR1 MNHEY, CDR2 SVGAGI. V trimming: 6 bases; J trimming: 6 bases; junction bases outside the gene matches: 10. The CDR3 has 15 amino acids.

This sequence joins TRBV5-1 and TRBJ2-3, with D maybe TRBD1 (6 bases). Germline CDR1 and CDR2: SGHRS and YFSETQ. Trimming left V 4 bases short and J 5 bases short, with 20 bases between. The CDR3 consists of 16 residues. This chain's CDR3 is CASSAGQPSGLDTQYF. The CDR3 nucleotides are TGCGCCAGCAGCGCAGGACAGCCAAGTGGGTTAGATACGCAGTATTTT. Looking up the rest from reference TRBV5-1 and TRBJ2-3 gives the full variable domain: KAGVTQTPRYLIKTRGQQVTLSCSPISGHRSVSWYQQTPGQGLQFLFEYFSETQRNKGNFPGRFSGRQFSNSRSEMNVSTLELGDSALYLCASSAGQPSGLDTQYFGPGTRLTVL.

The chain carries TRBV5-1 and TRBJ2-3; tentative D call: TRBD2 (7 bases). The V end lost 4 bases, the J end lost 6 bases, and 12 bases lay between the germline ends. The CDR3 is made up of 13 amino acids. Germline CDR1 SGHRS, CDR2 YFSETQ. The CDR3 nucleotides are TGCGCCAGCAGCCCTCCGGGGGGCGATACGCAGTATTTT. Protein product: CASSPPGGDTQYF.

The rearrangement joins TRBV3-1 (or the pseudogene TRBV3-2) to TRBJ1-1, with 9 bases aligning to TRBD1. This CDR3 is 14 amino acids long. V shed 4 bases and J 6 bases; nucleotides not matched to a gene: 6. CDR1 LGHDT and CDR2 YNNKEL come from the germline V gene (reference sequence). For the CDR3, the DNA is TGTGCCAGCAGCCCGGGACAGGGAGGATCTGAAGCTTTCTTT. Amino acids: CASSPGQGGSEAFF.

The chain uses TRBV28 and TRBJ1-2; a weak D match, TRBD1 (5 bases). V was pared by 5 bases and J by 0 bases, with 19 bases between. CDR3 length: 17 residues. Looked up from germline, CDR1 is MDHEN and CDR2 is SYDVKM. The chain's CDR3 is CASSPRRRGSTNYGYTF. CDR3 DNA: TGTGCCAGCAGTCCTCGTAGGAGGGGATCAACTAACTATGGCTACACCTTC.